The 27 T cell receptor beta chains in this list originate from one sample, sequenced in a study of cytomegalovirus exposure and HLA in healthy donors. A multiplex PCR was run with 60 Vbeta primers and 13 Jbeta primers. Profiling relied on immunoSEQ multiplex PCR, and the TCRdb table lists in-frame clones only, not all of them. The repertoire shows 100,000 to 150,000 clones; the top ten hold less than 2%. The sample was PBMCs. These receptors were obtained from a man in his late teens or twenties in good health and CMV-seronegative.

The J gene is TRBJ2-3, the V gene TRBV9; possible D gene TRBD1, 5 bases. This CDR3 comprises 15 residues. Between the trimmed V and J ends, which lost 0 bases and 2 bases, there was a span of 10 bases. Germline CDR1 reads SGDLS; CDR2 reads YYNGEE. The CDR3 DNA follows: TGTGCCAGCAGCGTAGGGCAGGGATTCACAGATACGCAGTATTTT. Protein product: CASSVGQGFTDTQYF.

This rearrangement joins TRBV7-2 to TRBJ1-6; a weak D match, TRBD1 (6 bases). The germline V gene encodes CDR1 SGHTA and CDR2 FQGNSA. Trimming pared 5 bases from V and 8 bases from J, leaving 25 bases between. The CDR3 runs 18 residues. The CDR3 loop is CASSAWDTPRIVDSPLHF. DNA for the CDR3: TGTGCCAGCAGCGCGTGGGACACCCCCAGAATAGTTGATTCACCCCTCCACTTT.

The V and J genes are TRBV6-1 and TRBJ1-5; D unresolved. The CDR3 loop spans 17 amino acids. The V gene's germline CDR1 is MNHNS and CDR2 SASEGT. The V gene lost 1 base and the J gene lost 1 base, with 14 bases spanning the gap. The CDR3 protein is CASSEEFLTGSNQPQHF. The CDR3 DNA reads as TGTGCCAGCAGTGAAGAGTTCTTAACGGGGAGCAATCAGCCCCAGCATTTT.

The chain links TRBV27 to TRBJ1-5; 8 nucleotides agree with TRBD1. The ends lost 6 bases at V and 6 bases at J; junction bases unmatched: 7. Germline-derived CDR1 and CDR2 are MNHEY and SMNVEV (reference sequence). The CDR3 spans 14 residues. For the CDR3, the DNA is TGTGCCAGCAGCTTGGGACAGGTTGGTCAGCCCCAGCATTTT. Protein: CASSLGQVGQPQHF.

This chain links TRBV7-2 with TRBJ2-7; TRBD2 might be the D (7 bases). This CDR3 is 14 amino acids long. V lost 4 bases and J 4 bases, leaving 14 bases between the germline ends. Germline V gene data show CDR1 as SGHTA and CDR2 as FQGNSA. The CDR3 DNA reads as TGTGCCAGCAGCTCCCCGGGGGGCTCTTACGAGCAGTACTTC. Translated, it gives CASSSPGGSYEQYF. The variable domain in full, completed from reference TRBV7-2 and TRBJ2-7, reads GAGVSQSPSNKVTEKGKDVELRCDPISGHTALYWYRQSLGQGLEFLIYFQGNSAPDKSGLPSDRFSAERTGGSVSTLTIQRTQQEDSAVYLCASSSPGGSYEQYFGPGTRLTVT.

The V gene is TRBV6-5, the J gene TRBJ1-2; a weak D match, TRBD1 (6 bases). V lost 6 bases and J lost 8, with 16 bases in between. The V gene's germline CDR1 is MNHEY and CDR2 SVGAGI. CDR3 length: 13 residues. The CDR3 spells CASRTTGVGGYTF. The CDR3 region has the DNA TGTGCCAGCAGAACGACAGGAGTAGGCGGCTACACCTTC.

This chain uses TRBV5-6 with TRBJ2-7, with 9 bases lining up with TRBD1. The CDR3 contains 15 residues. Trimming at V came to 3 bases and at J to 6 bases, leaving 10 bases not matched to a gene. Germline V gene sequence: CDR1 SGHDT, CDR2 YYEEEE. The CDR3 spells CASSSPGQGYPEQYF. Here the CDR3 DNA reads TGTGCCAGCAGCTCGCCGGGACAGGGATACCCCGAGCAGTACTTC.

The chain couples TRBV5-1 to TRBJ2-7; D remains unclear. Germline CDR1 reads SGHRS; CDR2 reads YFSETQ. CDR3 length: 14 amino acids. Trimming left V 0 bases short and J 0 bases short, with 7 bases between. CDR3 in amino acids: CASSLGVSSYEQYF. The DNA of the CDR3 is TGCGCCAGCAGCTTGGGAGTCTCCTCCTACGAGCAGTACTTC.

This chain links TRBV7-2 with TRBJ2-3; the D gene is possibly TRBD1 (5 bases). Germline V gene lookup returns CDR1 SGHTA and CDR2 FQGNSA. The CDR3 is 15 amino acids. Deletions cut 1 base from V and 3 bases from J, with 11 bases between. Here the CDR3 DNA reads TGTGCCAGCAGCTTAGTTTATAGGGGAACAGATACGCAGTATTTT. Residues: CASSLVYRGTDTQYF.

This chain uses TRBV15 with TRBJ2-1; maybe TRBD2 (5 bases). Trimming took 5 bases from V and 9 from J, leaving 17 bases between them. Germline V CDR1 and CDR2: LNHNV, YYDKDF (reference sequence). The CDR3 totals 14 residues. CDR3: CATSETVVRGEQFF. CDR3 DNA sequence: TGTGCCACCAGCGAAACGGTAGTCCGGGGTGAGCAGTTCTTC.

This chain links TRBV7-2 with TRBJ2-5, with D possibly matching TRBD1 (5 bases). The CDR3 covers 14 residues. Trimming cost V 9 bases and J 3 bases, with 17 bases left between them. CDR1 and CDR2 (germline): SGHTA, FQGNSA. The CDR3: CASLLDKGKETQYF. The CDR3 DNA reads as TGTGCCAGTTTACTCGACAAGGGGAAAGAGACCCAGTACTTC.

The chain has TRBV11-3 and TRBJ2-2; 9 bases line up with TRBD1. Trimming at V came to 0 bases and at J to 1 base, leaving 3 bases not matched to a gene. The CDR3 is 17 residues long. Germline V gene data show CDR1 as SGHNT and CDR2 as YENEEA. CDR3 sequence reads: CASSLERTGVNTGELFF. The CDR3 DNA follows: TGTGCCAGCAGCTTAGAGCGGACAGGGGTGAACACCGGGGAGCTGTTTTTT.

The J gene is TRBJ2-7, the V gene TRBV5-1, with TRBD2 matching over 11 bases. Germline loops: CDR1 SGHRS, CDR2 YFSETQ. The V segment lost 7 bases and the J segment 3 bases; nucleotides outside the gene matches: 6. The CDR3 consists of 14 residues. The CDR3 DNA follows: TGCGCCAGCGGGACTAGCGGAGGCGTCTACGAGCAGTACTTC. This codes for CASGTSGGVYEQYF.

The chain links TRBV10-3 to TRBJ1-1; possibly TRBD1 for D (6 bases). V lost 1 base to trimming and J lost 0 bases, with 15 bases between them. Germline V lookup: CDR1 ENHRY, CDR2 SYGVKD. The length of the CDR3 is 17 residues. CDR3 sequence: CAISELAAGAMNTEAFF. Here the CDR3 DNA reads TGTGCCATCAGTGAGTTGGCTGCAGGGGCCATGAACACTGAAGCTTTCTTT.

The rearrangement uses TRBV4-3 and TRBJ2-3, with 15 nucleotides matching TRBD2. The CDR3 runs to 18 residues. J gave up 2 bases and V 4 bases, and 7 bases lay outside the gene matches. Per germline, CDR1 LGHNA and CDR2 YSLEER. The CDR3 spells CASSLGLAGGVPTDTQYF. As DNA, the CDR3 is TGCGCCAGCAGCCTTGGACTAGCGGGGGGGGTTCCCACAGATACGCAGTATTTT.

The J gene is TRBJ1-1, the V gene TRBV4-3, with 8 bases fitting TRBD1. The CDR3 runs 14 residues. V shed 6 bases and J 4 bases; nucleotides not matched to a gene: 7. The germline gives CDR1 LGHNA, CDR2 YSLEER. Written as DNA, the CDR3 is TGCGCCAGCAGGGACAGGGCTTTTGGCACTGAAGCTTTCTTT. This codes for CASRDRAFGTEAFF.

The V and J genes are TRBV30 and TRBJ2-4; D remains ambiguous. The CDR3 runs to 13 residues. Trimming pared 2 bases from V and 7 bases from J, leaving 12 bases between. CDR1 is GTSNPN, CDR2 SVGIG, per germline (reference sequence). CDR3 DNA: TGTGCCTGGAGTCCGCGATTTGATAACATTCAGTACTTC. Translating it yields CAWSPRFDNIQYF. The whole variable domain, remainder taken from reference TRBV30 and TRBJ2-4, is SQTIHQWPATLVQPVGSPLSLECTVEGTSNPNLYWYRQAAGRGLQLLFYSVGIGQISSEVPQNLSASRPQDRQFILSSKKLLLSDSGFYLCAWSPRFDNIQYFGAGTRLSVL.

This rearrangement joins TRBV5-1 to TRBJ2-7; 9 bases agree with TRBD2. In germline, CDR1 is SGHRS, CDR2 YFSETQ. The CDR3 consists of 16 residues. Germline trimming cut 0 bases from V and 2 bases from J; bases unmatched to any gene: 6. DNA of the CDR3: TGCGCCAGCAGCTTGGTCTTGGCTAGCGGGGCCTACGAGCAGTACTTC. Encoded protein: CASSLVLASGAYEQYF.

This chain's CDR3 is CASNLGLAGGQETQYF. The CDR3 nucleotides are TGTGCCAGCAACCTGGGACTAGCGGGGGGCCAAGAGACCCAGTACTTC. The chain combines TRBV9 with TRBJ2-5, with TRBD2 matching over 15 bases. Trimming took 6 bases from V and 1 from J; bases not matched to a gene: 4. The CDR3 is 16 amino acids. Germline CDR1 and CDR2: SGDLS and YYNGEE.

V gene TRBV7-3 combines with J gene TRBJ2-3, with a tentative D call TRBD1 (6 bases). V shed 4 bases and J shed 5 bases, with 13 bases lying between them. Germline V CDR1 and CDR2: SGHTA, FQGTGA. CDR3 length: 14 amino acids. CDR3 nucleotides: TGTGCCAGCAGCTCAGGCAGGGGAGTAGATACGCAGTATTTT. Translated: CASSSGRGVDTQYF.

This chain links TRBV27 with TRBJ1-2; tentative D call: TRBD1 (6 bases). The V end was cut by 3 bases, the J end by 7 bases, with 12 bases between. Germline V gives CDR1 MNHEY, CDR2 SMNVEV (reference sequence). The CDR3 totals 13 residues. The CDR3: CASSFDRMGGYTF. The CDR3 DNA is TGTGCCAGCAGTTTTGACAGGATGGGTGGCTACACCTTC.

The chain has TRBV5-4 and TRBJ2-5; D is undetermined. CDR1 SGHNT and CDR2 YYREEE come from the germline V gene (reference sequence). The CDR3 runs to 13 residues. V shed 3 bases and J shed 3 bases, with 9 bases lying between them. The CDR3 reads CASSYKLKETQYF. In nucleotides, the CDR3 is TGTGCCAGCAGCTATAAATTAAAAGAGACCCAGTACTTC.

The V call is TRBV30, the J call TRBJ2-3; 7 positions match TRBD1. CDR1 and CDR2 from the germline V gene are GTSNPN and SVGIG (reference sequence). The CDR3 runs 13 residues. The ends lost 2 bases at V and 4 bases at J; junction bases unmatched: 3. In nucleotides, the CDR3 is TGTGCCTGGAGTATAGGGGGCGCAGATACGCAGTATTTT. It translates to CAWSIGGADTQYF.

The chain uses TRBV27 and TRBJ2-1; 12 positions agree with TRBD2. This CDR3 is built from 15 residues. J lost 9 bases, V lost 4 bases, and 7 bases had no gene match. From germline, CDR1 is MNHEY and CDR2 SMNVEV (reference sequence). The CDR3 sequence: CASSYVPSGRGEQFF. CDR3 sequence (DNA): TGTGCCAGCAGTTACGTCCCTAGCGGGAGGGGTGAGCAGTTCTTC.

The chain employs TRBV7-2 and TRBJ1-5, with 10 bases aligning to TRBD1. The V gene's germline CDR1 is SGHTA and CDR2 FQGNSA. The CDR3 loop spans 15 amino acids. With 5 bases clipped from V and 6 bases from J, the junction kept 7 bases outside the gene matches. The CDR3 sequence is CASSAGQGGSQPQHF. CDR3 sequence (DNA): TGTGCCAGCAGCGCTGGACAGGGGGGCTCTCAGCCCCAGCATTTT.

This rearrangement joins TRBV6-5 to TRBJ1-1, with TRBD1 matching over 9 bases. With V trimmed by 10 bases and J by 1 base, 4 bases remained unmatched. The germline gives CDR1 MNHEY, CDR2 SVGAGI. The CDR3 consists of 13 residues. This chain's CDR3 is CAITGGWNTEAFF. CDR3 sequence (DNA): TGTGCCATCACAGGGGGCTGGAACACTGAAGCTTTCTTT.

The CDR3 spells CASSKTTGVHEKLFF. The CDR3 bases are TGCGCCAGCAGCAAGACGACAGGGGTTCATGAAAAACTGTTTTTT. V usage is TRBV10-2 and J usage is TRBJ1-4, with 8 bases that match TRBD1. The CDR3 is 15 residues long. From germline, CDR1 is WSHSY and CDR2 SAAADI. V was clipped by 6 bases and J by 6 bases; unmatched bases: 9.